Shown below are 24 T cell receptor beta chains from a single sample sequenced in a study of blood T cells in healthy people across ages. Combining a sample-barcoded 5' primer with a J-beta primer mix, a second PCR ran for roughly 6 to 12 cycles. TCRdb reprocessed the 5' RACE reads via MiXCR and lists one record per CDR3 protein. This table holds 800,000 to 950,000 distinct CDR3 sequences, just under 30% found once. Another study also made use of these data, one on T cells of mothers and their children.

The sample consisted of blood. The receptors were sampled from a middle-aged woman in good health.

The chain has TRBV18 and TRBJ2-1; D remains ambiguous. Germline V gives CDR1 KGHSH, CDR2 LQKENI. The V and J ends lost 3 bases and 13 bases respectively, with 16 bases between them. The CDR3 spans 13 residues. CDR3 coding DNA: TGTGCCAGCTCACCTCAGTTCCAAGAGACCCAGTTCTTC. It specifies CASSPQFQETQFF. Filled out from reference TRBV18 and TRBJ2-1, the complete variable domain reads NAGVMQNPRHLVRRRGQEARLRCSPMKGHSHVYWYRQLPEEGLKFMVYLQKENIIDESGMPKERFSAEFPKEGPSILRIQQVVRGDSAAYFCASSPQFQETQFFGPGTRLTVL.

The chain employs TRBV28 and TRBJ1-2; D is uncertain. CDR3 length: 15 residues. The germline V gene encodes CDR1 MDHEN and CDR2 SYDVKM. V shed 4 bases and J shed 2 bases, with 14 bases lying between them. CDR3 nucleotides: TGTGCCAGCAGTTCCCTCCAAACTGACAACTATGGCTACACCTTC. Protein: CASSSLQTDNYGYTF.

This clonotype came up a few times. The chain has TRBV4-1 and TRBJ2-2, with D perhaps TRBD1 (5 bases). CDR3 length: 17 residues. Per germline, CDR1 MGHRA and CDR2 YSYEKL. With 0 bases removed from V and 5 bases from J, the gap between germline ends came to 16 bases. CDR3 region: CASSQDLIRRVTGELFF. DNA of the CDR3: TGCGCCAGCAGCCAAGATCTTATCCGCAGGGTGACCGGGGAGCTGTTTTTT.

The chain joins TRBV5-1 to TRBJ1-1; no reliable D call. V lost 0 bases and J 10 bases, leaving 13 bases between the germline ends. This CDR3 spans 13 amino acids. Germline V gene data show CDR1 as SGHRS and CDR2 as YFSETQ. Written as DNA, the CDR3 is TGCGCCAGCAGCTTGGCCGGCAGGTCTGGAGCTTTCTTT. The encoded protein is CASSLAGRSGAFF.

This clonotype was recorded at least ten times. V gene TRBV10-3 combines with J gene TRBJ2-1, with 11 bases fitting TRBD2. From germline, CDR1 is ENHRY and CDR2 SYGVKD. The CDR3 totals 17 residues. The ends lost 2 bases at V and 6 bases at J; junction bases unmatched: 9. For the CDR3, the DNA is TGTGCCATCAGTGAGGCTAGCGGGGGGACCGCTTCCAATGAGCAGTTCTTC. It yields the protein CAISEASGGTASNEQFF.

A word on this clonotype: A read error may account for a junction end that differs from germline. The rearrangement links TRBV6-5 to TRBJ1-2; D not certain. CDR1 is MNHEY, CDR2 SVGAGI, per germline. CDR3 length: 9 residues. CDR3 region: CANSYGYTF. CDR3 DNA: TGTGCCAACAGTTATGGCTACACCTTC.

This clonotype occurred a few times. The CDR3 sequence is CASRWTDGSYEQYF. CDR3 coding DNA: TGTGCCAGCAGATGGACCGACGGCTCCTACGAGCAGTACTTC. V is TRBV28 and J is TRBJ2-7, with D uncertain. V dropped 6 bases and J dropped 0 bases, with 12 bases sitting between them. This CDR3 contains 14 residues. The V gene's germline CDR1 is MDHEN and CDR2 SYDVKM.

The rearrangement joins TRBV2 to TRBJ2-3, with TRBD2 as a possible D gene (7 bases). CDR1 is SNHLY, CDR2 FYNNEI, per germline. The CDR3 extends over 15 amino acids. V was clipped by 7 bases and J by 4 bases, with 18 bases between them. The CDR3 sequence: CASTGTGGGADTQYF. CDR3 nucleotide sequence: TGTGCCAGCACCGGTACGGGGGGCGGGGCAGATACGCAGTATTTT. Filled out from reference TRBV2 and TRBJ2-3, the complete variable domain reads EPEVTQTPSHQVTQMGQEVILRCVPISNHLYFYWYRQILGQKVEFLVSFYNNEISEKSEIFDDQFSVERPDGSNFTLKIRSTKLEDSAMYFCASTGTGGGADTQYFGPGTRLTVL.

A note on this clonotype: A much larger clone lies one base from this, so it may be a read error. The genes are TRBV29-1 and TRBJ1-2; 9 bases are shared with TRBD1. Germline V gene lookup returns CDR1 SQVTM and CDR2 ANQGSEA. V lost 4 bases, J lost 7 bases, and 7 bases stayed unmatched. The CDR3 is made up of 13 amino acids. The CDR3 DNA reads TGCAGCGTTGGTAGGGGACAGGGAATTGGCTACACCTTC. Residues: CSVGRGQGIGYTF.

This clonotype was seen many times. J is TRBJ2-7 and V is TRBV12-3 or TRBV12-4, with 10 bases matching TRBD2. V trimming: 2 bases; J trimming: 2 bases; junction bases outside the gene matches: 3. This CDR3 is built from 15 residues. The CDR3 is CASSLLAGAPYEQYF. CDR3 bases: TGTGCCAGCAGTTTACTAGCGGGGGCACCCTACGAGCAGTACTTC.

The V call is TRBV18, the J call TRBJ2-7; the match to TRBD1 covers 12 bases. Unmatched junction bases numbered 17, after V lost 6 bases and J lost 5 bases. This CDR3 has 18 residues. Germline CDR1 and CDR2: KGHSH and LQKENI. CDR3 DNA sequence: TGTGCCAGCTCTCGCATCGGAATCGGGGGGACAGGGGGCCACGAGCAGTACTTC. It specifies CASSRIGIGGTGGHEQYF. Variable domain in full (rest from reference TRBV18 and TRBJ2-7): NAGVMQNPRHLVRRRGQEARLRCSPMKGHSHVYWYRQLPEEGLKFMVYLQKENIIDESGMPKERFSAEFPKEGPSILRIQQVVRGDSAAYFCASSRIGIGGTGGHEQYFGPGTRLTVT.

V usage is TRBV5-1 and J usage is TRBJ2-1; the match to TRBD2 covers 7 bases. The trim removed 5 bases at V and 5 bases at J, leaving 7 bases unmatched. The CDR3 extends over 14 amino acids. Germline assignment: CDR1 SGHRS and CDR2 YFSETQ. The CDR3 here is CASRRSGGNNEQFF. The CDR3 DNA reads as TGCGCCAGCAGGAGATCGGGGGGAAACAATGAGCAGTTCTTC.

This clonotype was found many times. This sequence joins TRBV10-3 and TRBJ1-1; 7 nucleotides match TRBD1. The length of the CDR3 is 14 residues. The germline gives CDR1 ENHRY, CDR2 SYGVKD. After removal of 8 bases from V and 1 base from J, the junction contained 7 bases not matched to a gene. The CDR3 bases are TGTGCCATCTCCAGGGGGGTCGAGAACACTGAAGCTTTCTTT. This sequence encodes CAISRGVENTEAFF.

CDR3 residues: CASSLRDSTYEQYF. In nucleotides, the CDR3 is TGTGCCAGCAGCTTGAGAGACAGTACCTACGAGCAGTACTTC. The rearrangement links TRBV13 to TRBJ2-7, with D possibly matching TRBD1 (5 bases). Germline V gene data show CDR1 as PRHDT and CDR2 as FYEKMQ (reference sequence). Between the trimmed V and J ends, which lost 3 bases and 2 bases, there was a span of 11 bases. CDR3 size: 14 residues.

The chain has TRBV5-1 and TRBJ1-1, with 7 bases matching TRBD1. The trim removed 4 bases at V and 5 bases at J, leaving 8 bases unmatched. The CDR3 contains 14 residues. The germline V gene encodes CDR1 SGHRS and CDR2 YFSETQ. This chain's CDR3 is CASSTEQGRTEAFF. The CDR3 nucleotides read TGCGCCAGCAGCACGGAACAGGGGAGGACTGAAGCTTTCTTT.

This clonotype has at least ten counts. This chain links TRBV6-6 with TRBJ2-7; D tentatively reads TRBD1 or TRBD2 (5 bases each). V lost 2 bases to trimming and J lost 3 bases, with 11 bases between them. Germline loops: CDR1 MNHNY, CDR2 SVGAGI (reference sequence). The CDR3 contains 14 residues. The CDR3 DNA is TGTGCCAGCAGTTACGGGGGTGCCAGCTACGAGCAGTACTTC. It yields the protein CASSYGGASYEQYF.

V gene TRBV20-1 combines with J gene TRBJ1-3; D possibly corresponds to TRBD1 (6 bases). The V and J ends lost 6 bases and 1 base respectively, with 19 bases between them. The CDR3 spans 16 residues. The V gene's germline CDR1 is DFQATT and CDR2 SNEGSKA (reference sequence). The CDR3 loop reads CSAQGSGLVSGNTIYF. CDR3 DNA: TGCAGTGCACAGGGAAGTGGCCTTGTGTCTGGAAACACCATATATTTT.

The chain carries TRBV6-2 or TRBV6-3 and TRBJ2-7, with 10 nucleotides matching TRBD2. Germline V gene data show CDR1 as MNHEY and CDR2 as SVGEGT. The CDR3 totals 17 residues. Losses at the gene ends were 6 bases for V and 7 bases for J; bases not matched to a gene: 18. This CDR3 is CASRTQLLAGSNNEQYF. The CDR3 DNA is TGTGCCAGCAGGACACAATTACTAGCGGGGTCTAACAATGAGCAGTACTTC.

The rearrangement links TRBV7-2 to TRBJ2-3, with a tentative D call TRBD2 (6 bases). V was pared by 5 bases and J by 2 bases, with 14 bases between. CDR1 is SGHTA, CDR2 FQGNSA, per germline. This CDR3 has 15 amino acids. Here the CDR3 DNA reads TGTGCCAGCAGCGGCTATGGGACTGTCACAGATACGCAGTATTTT. Amino acid sequence: CASSGYGTVTDTQYF. The variable domain in full, completed from reference TRBV7-2 and TRBJ2-3, reads GAGVSQSPSNKVTEKGKDVELRCDPISGHTALYWYRQSLGQGLEFLIYFQGNSAPDKSGLPSDRFSAERTGGSVSTLTIQRTQQEDSAVYLCASSGYGTVTDTQYFGPGTRLTVL.

J is TRBJ2-1 and V is TRBV3-1; 14 bases align to TRBD2. This CDR3 spans 16 amino acids. The V segment lost 5 bases and the J segment 7 bases; nucleotides outside the gene matches: 7. CDR1 and CDR2 from the germline V gene are LGHDT and YNNKEL (reference sequence). The CDR3 sequence: CASSSRTSGRLNEQFF. For the CDR3, the DNA is TGTGCCAGCAGCTCGCGGACTAGCGGGAGGTTAAATGAGCAGTTCTTC.

There are a few counts of this clonotype. The CDR3 DNA reads TGCAGTGCTAGACCCACAGGGTTGTACTATGGCTACACCTTC. It translates to CSARPTGLYYGYTF. The genes are TRBV20-1 and TRBJ1-2; D possibly corresponds to TRBD1 (6 bases). From germline, CDR1 is DFQATT and CDR2 SNEGSKA (reference sequence). The CDR3 has 14 residues. Trimming took 2 bases from V and 3 from J, leaving 13 bases between them.

This clonotype was detected ten times or more. The rearrangement links TRBV6-2 or TRBV6-3 to TRBJ1-2; weak D call: TRBD1 (6 bases). The CDR3 sequence is 14 residues long. Germline V lookup: CDR1 MNHEY, CDR2 SVGEGT. The V and J ends lost 0 bases and 7 bases respectively, with 12 bases between them. In DNA, the CDR3 is TGTGCCAGCAGTTACTCTACAGGGAGTCCTGGCTACACCTTC. Protein: CASSYSTGSPGYTF.

The table lists this clonotype with a few counts. This clone may be a read error of a much larger clone one base away. The J gene is TRBJ2-2, the V gene TRBV12-3 or TRBV12-4; no reliable D call. The CDR3 is 11 residues long. V lost 1 base to trimming and J lost 7 bases, with 1 base between them. The CDR3: CASSLDGELFF. The CDR3 nucleotides are TGTGCCAGCAGTTTAGACGGGGAGCTGTTTTTT.

The genes are TRBV7-9 and TRBJ2-7, with 8 bases aligning to TRBD1. The germline gives CDR1 SEHNR, CDR2 FQNEAQ (reference sequence). Trimming cost V 5 bases and J 4 bases; bases outside gene matches: 10. CDR3 size: 15 residues. CDR3 amino acids: CASSPTGQGGYEQYF. The CDR3 bases are TGTGCCAGCAGCCCTACCGGACAGGGCGGGTACGAGCAGTACTTC.